This TCR beta chain is from a study of control samples from healthy donors and cancer patients. The CDR3 has 19 residues. CDR1 is MDHEN and CDR2 is SYDVKM in the germline V gene. V was clipped by 6 bases and J by 8 bases, with 31 bases between them. For this clone: Other DNA sequences from this sample encode an identical CDR3 as well.

The assay was immunoSEQ multiplex PCR, and TCRdb's table has in-frame clones only and misses some. The sample lists some 90,000 clones; roughly nine tenths were seen once. V usage is TRBV28 and J usage is TRBJ2-2, with D perhaps TRBD2 (6 bases). This TCR derives from a woman aged 25 to 45 in good health. The sample was blood. CDR3 nucleotides: TGTGCCAGCAGCCGATTCGGGAGCTGGAGGCGAGGGATTTCTGGGGAGCTGTTTTTT. It translates to CASSRFGSWRRGISGELFF.